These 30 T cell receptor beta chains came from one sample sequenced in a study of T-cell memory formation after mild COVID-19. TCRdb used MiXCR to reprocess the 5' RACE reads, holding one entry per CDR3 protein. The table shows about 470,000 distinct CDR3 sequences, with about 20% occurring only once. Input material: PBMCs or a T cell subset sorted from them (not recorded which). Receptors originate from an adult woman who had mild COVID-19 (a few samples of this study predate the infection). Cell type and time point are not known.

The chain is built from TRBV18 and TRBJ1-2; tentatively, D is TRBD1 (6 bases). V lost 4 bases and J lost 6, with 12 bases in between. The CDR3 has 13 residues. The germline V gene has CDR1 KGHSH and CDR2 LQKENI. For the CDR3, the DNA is TGTGCCAGCTCACAAGGACAGCTTGATGGCTACACCTTC. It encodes CASSQGQLDGYTF.

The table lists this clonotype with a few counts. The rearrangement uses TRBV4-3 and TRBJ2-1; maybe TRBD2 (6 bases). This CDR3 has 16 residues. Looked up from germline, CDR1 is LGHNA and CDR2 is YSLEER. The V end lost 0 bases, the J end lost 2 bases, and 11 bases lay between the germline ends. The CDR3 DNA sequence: TGCGCCAGCAGCCAAGATGTGGCGGGACCCTACAATGAGCAGTTCTTC. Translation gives CASSQDVAGPYNEQFF.

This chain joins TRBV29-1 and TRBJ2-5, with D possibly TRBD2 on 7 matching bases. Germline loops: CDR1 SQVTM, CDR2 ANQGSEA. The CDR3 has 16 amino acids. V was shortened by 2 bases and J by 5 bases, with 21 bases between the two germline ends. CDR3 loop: CSVENWGGAQGETQYF. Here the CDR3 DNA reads TGCAGCGTTGAAAATTGGGGAGGGGCGCAGGGGGAGACCCAGTACTTC.

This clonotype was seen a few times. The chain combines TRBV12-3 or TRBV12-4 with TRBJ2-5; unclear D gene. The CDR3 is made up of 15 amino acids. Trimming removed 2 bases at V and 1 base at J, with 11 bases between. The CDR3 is CASSLFQATQETQYF. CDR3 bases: TGTGCCAGCAGTTTATTCCAGGCTACCCAAGAGACCCAGTACTTC.

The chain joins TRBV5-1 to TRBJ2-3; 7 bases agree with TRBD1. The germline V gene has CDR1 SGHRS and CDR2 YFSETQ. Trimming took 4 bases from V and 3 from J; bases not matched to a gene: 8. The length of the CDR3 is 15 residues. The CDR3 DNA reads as TGCGCCAGCAGCCCCCAGGGGGTCAGAACAGATACGCAGTATTTT. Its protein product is CASSPQGVRTDTQYF.

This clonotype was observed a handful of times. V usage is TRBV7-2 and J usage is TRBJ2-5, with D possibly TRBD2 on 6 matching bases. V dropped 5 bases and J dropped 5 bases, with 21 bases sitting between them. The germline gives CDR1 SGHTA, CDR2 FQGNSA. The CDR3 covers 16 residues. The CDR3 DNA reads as TGTGCCAGCAGCCCTAGTACGGGAGCGCGGAGGGAGACCCAGTACTTC. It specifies CASSPSTGARRETQYF.

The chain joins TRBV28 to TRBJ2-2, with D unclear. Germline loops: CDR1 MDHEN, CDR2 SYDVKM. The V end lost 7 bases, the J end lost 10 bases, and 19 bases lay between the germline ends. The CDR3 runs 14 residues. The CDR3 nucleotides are TGTGCCAGCACCTCAGTAGGAAGCCAGGCGGAGCTGTTTTTT. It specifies CASTSVGSQAELFF.

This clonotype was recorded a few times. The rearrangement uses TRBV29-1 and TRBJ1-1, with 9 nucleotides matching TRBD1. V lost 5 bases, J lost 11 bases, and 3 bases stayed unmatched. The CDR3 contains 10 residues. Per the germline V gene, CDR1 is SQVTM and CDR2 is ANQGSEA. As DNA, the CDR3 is TGCAGCGTTCGGACAGGGGTTGCTTTCTTT. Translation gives CSVRTGVAFF.

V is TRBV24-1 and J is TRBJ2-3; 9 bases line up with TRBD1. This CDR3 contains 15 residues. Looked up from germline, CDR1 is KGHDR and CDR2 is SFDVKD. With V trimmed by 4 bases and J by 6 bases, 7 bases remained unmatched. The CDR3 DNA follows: TGTGCCACCAGTGACTGGACAGGGGCCACGGATACGCAGTATTTT. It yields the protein CATSDWTGATDTQYF.

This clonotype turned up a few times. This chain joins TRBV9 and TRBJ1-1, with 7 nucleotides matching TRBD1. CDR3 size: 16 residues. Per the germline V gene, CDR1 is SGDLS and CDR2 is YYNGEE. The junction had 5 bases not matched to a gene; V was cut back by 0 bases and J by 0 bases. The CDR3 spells CASSVARDSMNTEAFF. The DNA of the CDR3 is TGTGCCAGCAGCGTAGCCAGGGACAGCATGAACACTGAAGCTTTCTTT.

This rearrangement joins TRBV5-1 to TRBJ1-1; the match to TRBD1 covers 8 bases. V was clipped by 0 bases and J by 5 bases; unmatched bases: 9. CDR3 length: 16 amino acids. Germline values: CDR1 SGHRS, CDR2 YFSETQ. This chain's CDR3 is CASSLEAGQVGTEAFF. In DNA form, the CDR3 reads TGCGCCAGCAGCTTGGAAGCGGGACAGGTGGGGACTGAAGCTTTCTTT.

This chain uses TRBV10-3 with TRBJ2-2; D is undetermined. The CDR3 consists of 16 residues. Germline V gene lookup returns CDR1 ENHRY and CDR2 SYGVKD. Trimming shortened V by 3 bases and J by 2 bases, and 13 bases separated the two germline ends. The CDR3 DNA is TGTGCCATCAGTGATATGGGCAGATCAAACACCGGGGAGCTGTTTTTT. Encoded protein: CAISDMGRSNTGELFF.

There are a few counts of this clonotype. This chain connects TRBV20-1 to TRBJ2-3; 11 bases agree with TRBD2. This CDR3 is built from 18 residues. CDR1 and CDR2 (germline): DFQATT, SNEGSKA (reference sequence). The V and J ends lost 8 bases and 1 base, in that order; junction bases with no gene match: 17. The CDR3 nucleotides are TGCAGTCCCTCTGGGACTAGCGGTCTCCTGGGGGGCACAGATACGCAGTATTTT. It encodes CSPSGTSGLLGGTDTQYF.

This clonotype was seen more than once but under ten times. In nucleotides, the CDR3 is TGTGCCAGCCGCCCTGGGGGGGGCCCTAATTCACCCCTCCACTTT. Its translation: CASRPGGGPNSPLHF. V is TRBV6-5 and J is TRBJ1-6, with TRBD1 as a possible D gene (6 bases). Germline V CDR1 and CDR2: MNHEY, SVGAGI. V gave up 8 bases and J gave up 6 bases, with 17 bases separating them. The CDR3 runs 15 residues.

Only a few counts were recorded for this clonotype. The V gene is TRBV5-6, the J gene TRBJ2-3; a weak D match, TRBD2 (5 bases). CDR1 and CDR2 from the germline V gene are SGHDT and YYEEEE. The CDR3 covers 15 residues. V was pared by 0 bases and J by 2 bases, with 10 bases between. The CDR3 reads CASSLVGRNTDTQYF. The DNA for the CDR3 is TGTGCCAGCAGCTTGGTGGGGAGAAACACAGATACGCAGTATTTT.

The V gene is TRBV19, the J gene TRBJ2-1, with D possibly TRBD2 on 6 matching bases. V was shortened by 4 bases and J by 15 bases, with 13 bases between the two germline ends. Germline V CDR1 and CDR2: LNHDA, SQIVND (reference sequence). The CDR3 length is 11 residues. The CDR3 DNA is TGTGCCAGTAGTACGAGCCGCGGGACGTTCTTC. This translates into CASSTSRGTFF.

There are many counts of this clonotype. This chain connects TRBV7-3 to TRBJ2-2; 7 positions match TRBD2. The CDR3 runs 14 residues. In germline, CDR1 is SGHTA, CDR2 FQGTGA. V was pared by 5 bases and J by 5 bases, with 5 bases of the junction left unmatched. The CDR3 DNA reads TGTGCCAGCAGCCTCCTAGCGGCAACCGGGGAGCTGTTTTTT. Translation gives CASSLLAATGELFF.

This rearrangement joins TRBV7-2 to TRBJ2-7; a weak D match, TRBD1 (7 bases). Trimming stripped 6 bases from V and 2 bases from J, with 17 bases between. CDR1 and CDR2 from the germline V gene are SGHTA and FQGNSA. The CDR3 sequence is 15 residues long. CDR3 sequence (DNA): TGTGCCAGCAGGTCCCAGGGGGGTGGAACCTACGAGCAGTACTTC. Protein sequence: CASRSQGGGTYEQYF.

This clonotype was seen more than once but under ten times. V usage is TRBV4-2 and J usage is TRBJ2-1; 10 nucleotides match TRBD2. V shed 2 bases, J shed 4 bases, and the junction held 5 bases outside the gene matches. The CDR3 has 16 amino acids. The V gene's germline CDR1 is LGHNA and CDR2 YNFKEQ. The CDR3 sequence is CASSQRTSGAYNEQFF. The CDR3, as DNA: TGTGCCAGCAGCCAAAGGACTAGCGGAGCTTACAATGAGCAGTTCTTC.

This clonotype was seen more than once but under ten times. The CDR3 DNA reads as TGTGCCACCAAAGACGGCACAGATACGCAGTATTTT. Protein sequence: CATKDGTDTQYF. The chain recombines TRBV24-1 with TRBJ2-3; no clear D. Germline V CDR1 and CDR2: KGHDR, SFDVKD. The CDR3 totals 12 residues. V shed 8 bases and J shed 1 base, with 6 bases lying between them.

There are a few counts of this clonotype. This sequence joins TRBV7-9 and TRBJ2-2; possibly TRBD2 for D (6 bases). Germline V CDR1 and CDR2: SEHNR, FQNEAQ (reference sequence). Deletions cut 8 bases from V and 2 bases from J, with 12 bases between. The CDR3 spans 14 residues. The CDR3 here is CASRTNSNTGELFF. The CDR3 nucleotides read TGTGCCAGCCGGACTAACTCCAACACCGGGGAGCTGTTTTTT. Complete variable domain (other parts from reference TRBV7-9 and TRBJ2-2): DTGVSQNPRHKITKRGQNVTFRCDPISEHNRLYWYRQTLGQGPEFLTYFQNEAQLEKSRLLSDRFSAERPKGSFSTLEIQRTEQGDSAMYLCASRTNSNTGELFFGEGSRLTVL.

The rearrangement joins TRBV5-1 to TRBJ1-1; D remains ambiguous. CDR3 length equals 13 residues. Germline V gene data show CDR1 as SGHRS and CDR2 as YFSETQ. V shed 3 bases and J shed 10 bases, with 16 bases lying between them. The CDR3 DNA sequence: TGCGCCAGCAGCTCGGGCCAGATAATGGGAGCTTTCTTT. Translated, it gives CASSSGQIMGAFF.

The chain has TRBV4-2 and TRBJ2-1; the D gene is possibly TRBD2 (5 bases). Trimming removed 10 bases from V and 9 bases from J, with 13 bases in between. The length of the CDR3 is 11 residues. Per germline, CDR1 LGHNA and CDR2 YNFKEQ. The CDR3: CATIIGSEQFF. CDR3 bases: TGTGCCACCATCATAGGGAGTGAGCAGTTCTTC.

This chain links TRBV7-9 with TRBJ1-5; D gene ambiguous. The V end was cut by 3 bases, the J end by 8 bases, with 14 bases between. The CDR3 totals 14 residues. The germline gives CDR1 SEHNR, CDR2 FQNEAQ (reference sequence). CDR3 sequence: CASSFNAPGEPQHF. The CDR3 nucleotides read TGTGCCAGCAGCTTCAATGCACCAGGCGAGCCCCAGCATTTT.

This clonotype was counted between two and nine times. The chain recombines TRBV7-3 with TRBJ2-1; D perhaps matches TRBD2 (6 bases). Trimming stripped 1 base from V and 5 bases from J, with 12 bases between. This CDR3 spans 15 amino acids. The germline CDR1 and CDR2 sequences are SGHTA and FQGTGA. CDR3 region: CASSLIGGTDNEQFF. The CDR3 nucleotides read TGTGCCAGCAGCTTAATCGGCGGGACCGACAATGAGCAGTTCTTC.

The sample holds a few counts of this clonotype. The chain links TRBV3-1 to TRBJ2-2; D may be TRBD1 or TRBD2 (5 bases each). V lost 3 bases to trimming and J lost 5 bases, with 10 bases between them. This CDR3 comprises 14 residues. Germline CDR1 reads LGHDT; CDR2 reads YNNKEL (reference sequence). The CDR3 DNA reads TGTGCCAGCAGCCAGGGGGTCGGGACCGGGGAGCTGTTTTTT. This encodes CASSQGVGTGELFF.

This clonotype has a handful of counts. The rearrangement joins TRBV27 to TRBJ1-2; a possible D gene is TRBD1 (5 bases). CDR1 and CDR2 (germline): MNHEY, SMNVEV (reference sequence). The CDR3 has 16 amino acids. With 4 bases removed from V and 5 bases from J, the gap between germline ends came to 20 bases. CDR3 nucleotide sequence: TGTGCCAGCAGTTCCGTCCTGGGGCCAAGGGGATATGGCTACACCTTC. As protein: CASSSVLGPRGYGYTF.

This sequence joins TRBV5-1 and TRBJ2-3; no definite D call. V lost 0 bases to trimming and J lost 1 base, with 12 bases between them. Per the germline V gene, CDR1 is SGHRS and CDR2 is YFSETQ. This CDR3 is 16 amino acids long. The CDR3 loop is CASSLVGETGTDTQYF. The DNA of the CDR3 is TGCGCCAGCAGCTTGGTTGGGGAAACGGGCACAGATACGCAGTATTTT.

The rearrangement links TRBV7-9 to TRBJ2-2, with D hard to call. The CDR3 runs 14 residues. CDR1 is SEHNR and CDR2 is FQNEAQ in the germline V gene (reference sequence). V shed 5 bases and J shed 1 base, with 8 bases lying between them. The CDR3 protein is CASSPTENTGELFF. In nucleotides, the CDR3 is TGTGCCAGCAGCCCCACAGAGAACACCGGGGAGCTGTTTTTT. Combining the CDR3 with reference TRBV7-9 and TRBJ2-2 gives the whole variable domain DTGVSQNPRHKITKRGQNVTFRCDPISEHNRLYWYRQTLGQGPEFLTYFQNEAQLEKSRLLSDRFSAERPKGSFSTLEIQRTEQGDSAMYLCASSPTENTGELFFGEGSRLTVL.

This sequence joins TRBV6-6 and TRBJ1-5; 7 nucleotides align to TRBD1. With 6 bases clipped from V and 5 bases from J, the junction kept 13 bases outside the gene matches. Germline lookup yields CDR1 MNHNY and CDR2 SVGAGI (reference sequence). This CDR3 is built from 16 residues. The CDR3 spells CASSYGGQTVDQPQHF. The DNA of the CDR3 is TGTGCCAGCAGCTACGGGGGACAGACGGTGGATCAGCCCCAGCATTTT.